The 8 T cell receptor beta chains below all came from one sample that was sequenced in a study of blood T cell repertoires in COVID-19. Profiling relied on immunoSEQ multiplex PCR, and the TCRdb table lists in-frame clones only, not all of them. The sample contains approximately 47,000 clones, roughly 84% of which appear only once. The sequenced sample was peripheral blood. Receptor source: a woman aged 55-70 years with acute or convalescent COVID-19.

This chain uses TRBV4-1 with TRBJ2-7; TRBD2 is a possible D gene (7 bases). Trimming pared 4 bases from V and 4 bases from J, leaving 17 bases between. Germline V gene lookup returns CDR1 MGHRA and CDR2 YSYEKL. The CDR3 is made up of 15 amino acids. In DNA form, the CDR3 reads TGCGCCAGCAGCCGAGCTGAGGGAGGGGGTTACGAGCAGTACTTC. Amino acids: CASSRAEGGGYEQYF.

This clone was picked up a small number of times. The chain joins TRBV5-6 to TRBJ2-7; 12 positions match TRBD2. V was pared by 2 bases and J by 5 bases, with 5 bases of the junction left unmatched. From germline, CDR1 is SGHDT and CDR2 YYEEEE. The CDR3 length is 15 residues. The CDR3 region has the DNA TGTGCCAGCAGCTTAGGACTAGCGGGGCAGGACGAGCAGTACTTC. Translation gives CASSLGLAGQDEQYF. Full variable domain (remainder filled in from reference TRBV5-6 and TRBJ2-7): DAGVTQSPTHLIKTRGQQVTLRCSPKSGHDTVSWYQQALGQGPQFIFQYYEEEERQRGNFPDRFSGHQFPNYSSELNVNALLLGDSALYLCASSLGLAGQDEQYFGPGTRLTVT.

The chain carries TRBV2 and TRBJ2-7, with D maybe TRBD1 (6 bases). Per the germline V gene, CDR1 is SNHLY and CDR2 is FYNNEI. CDR3 size: 14 residues. V was pared by 7 bases and J by 6 bases, with 19 bases between. Here the CDR3 DNA reads TGTGCCAGCACTATACAGGGAACTGGAGGCGAGCAGTACTTC. Protein sequence: CASTIQGTGGEQYF. Full variable domain (remainder filled in from reference TRBV2 and TRBJ2-7): EPEVTQTPSHQVTQMGQEVILRCVPISNHLYFYWYRQILGQKVEFLVSFYNNEISEKSEIFDDQFSVERPDGSNFTLKIRSTKLEDSAMYFCASTIQGTGGEQYFGPGTRLTVT.

The chain recombines TRBV6-1 with TRBJ1-1; tentative D call: TRBD1 (5 bases). This CDR3 is 15 amino acids long. Per the germline V gene, CDR1 is MNHNS and CDR2 is SASEGT. V was pared by 1 base and J by 0 bases, with 9 bases between. As DNA, the CDR3 is TGTGCCAGCAGTGAAGAGCAGGGCCTGAACACTGAAGCTTTCTTT. This translates into CASSEEQGLNTEAFF.

The chain uses TRBV7-6 and TRBJ2-2; possible D gene TRBD2, 6 bases. CDR1 SGHVS and CDR2 FNYEAQ come from the germline V gene. This CDR3 is 16 amino acids long. Deletions cut 5 bases from V and 0 bases from J, with 13 bases between. The CDR3 sequence is CASSERRDANTGELFF. Written as DNA, the CDR3 is TGTGCCAGCAGCGAGCGGCGGGATGCGAACACCGGGGAGCTGTTTTTT. Filled out from reference TRBV7-6 and TRBJ2-2, the complete variable domain reads GAGVSQSPRYKVTKRGQDVALRCDPISGHVSLYWYRQALGQGPEFLTYFNYEAQQDKSGLPNDRFSAERPEGSISTLTIQRTEQRDSAMYRCASSERRDANTGELFFGEGSRLTVL.

The rearrangement links TRBV19 to TRBJ1-6, with 7 bases lining up with TRBD1. In germline, CDR1 is LNHDA, CDR2 SQIVND (reference sequence). The V segment lost 5 bases and the J segment 7 bases; nucleotides outside the gene matches: 2. CDR3 size: 13 residues. The CDR3 loop is CASSGTVNSPLHF. The CDR3 bases are TGTGCCAGTAGTGGGACAGTCAATTCACCCCTCCACTTT.

The chain links TRBV6-2 or TRBV6-3 to TRBJ2-5; 11 bases map to TRBD2. Germline CDR1 MNHEY, CDR2 SVGEGT. The trim removed 2 bases at V and 0 bases at J, leaving 8 bases unmatched. This CDR3 has 18 amino acids. CDR3 protein: CASSYQKLAGGDQETQYF. In DNA, the CDR3 is TGTGCCAGCAGTTACCAAAAGCTAGCGGGAGGCGACCAAGAGACCCAGTACTTC.

In nucleotides, the CDR3 is TGTGCCAGCAGCCTGGGACTTTATAGCAATCAGCCCCAGCATTTT. It yields the protein CASSLGLYSNQPQHF. V is TRBV7-2 and J is TRBJ1-5; D is perhaps TRBD1 (5 bases). The CDR3 covers 15 residues. V lost 5 bases to trimming and J lost 0 bases, with 11 bases between them. From germline, CDR1 is SGHTA and CDR2 FQGNSA.